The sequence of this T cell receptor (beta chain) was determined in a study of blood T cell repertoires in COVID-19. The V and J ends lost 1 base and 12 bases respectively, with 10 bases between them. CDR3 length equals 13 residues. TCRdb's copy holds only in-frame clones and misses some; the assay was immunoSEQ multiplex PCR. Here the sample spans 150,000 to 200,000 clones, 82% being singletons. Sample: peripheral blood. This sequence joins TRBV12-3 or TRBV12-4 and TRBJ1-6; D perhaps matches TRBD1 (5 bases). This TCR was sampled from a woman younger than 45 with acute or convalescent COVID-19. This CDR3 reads CASSLGDSIPLHF. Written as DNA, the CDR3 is TGTGCCAGCAGTTTAGGAGACAGTATACCCCTCCACTTT.